The clone carrying this T cell receptor beta chain was detected a few times. CDR1 and CDR2 from the germline V gene are DFQATT and SNEGSKA (reference sequence). Trimming stripped 3 bases from V and 0 bases from J, with 10 bases between. The length of the CDR3 is 14 residues. TCRdb processed the RT-PCR reads anew with MiXCR; each CDR3 protein has one entry. Of some 550,000 distinct CDR3 sequences in the sample, 20% to 25% were seen once. This sample was taken from a study of response to subunit inactivated influenza vaccine. This same sample was also part of a study on T cells expressing NK-cell markers. That publication notes: Researchers built TCR beta cDNA using 5'RACE template switching with UMIs.

The gene calls are TRBV20-1 and TRBJ2-3, with unresolved D. This clonotype was obtained from a man aged 50 to 59 who received an inactivated influenza vaccine. This specimen was CD4+ T cells sorted from PBMCs, taken approximately 12 days after vaccination. CDR3 coding DNA: TGCAGTGCTAGTTGGGCGTCTAGCACAGATACGCAGTATTTT. Amino acids: CSASWASSTDTQYF.